This T cell receptor delta chain was sequenced for a study of gamma-delta T cells after stem cell transplantation (dated by TCRdb to about 2016). Taken from the germline V gene, the CDR1 and CDR2 loops are GEAIGNYY and EKD. Trimming removed 1 base from V and 7 bases from J; the gene matches leave 5 bases unexplained. From cysteine to phenylalanine, the CDR3 is 15 amino acids long. The kept DNA is CDR3 alone, 45 bases in frame from the first base. About this clone: What this receptor recognizes is not known. No base quality information exists; no much larger clone differs at one position.

Libraries were built with RT-PCR. TCRdb shows the sequencer as Illumina MiSeq. TCRdb called clones from the public reads with CATT, and repeated DNA sequences were later combined into one row. The sample yields about 2,400 delta-chain clones; nearly 45% were counted once. Around a sixth of the sample goes to the ten largest clones. The chain is encoded by TRDV2 joined to TRDJ1; 13 junctional bases match TRDD3. Sequenced input: gamma-delta T cells. This TCR was sampled from a human donor. It is not recorded whose cells these are; they may come from a transplant donor. In nucleotides, the sequence is TGTGCCTGTGACACGTTGACTGGGGGATACGGTAAACTCATCTTT. Its coded protein is CACDTLTGGYGKLIF.